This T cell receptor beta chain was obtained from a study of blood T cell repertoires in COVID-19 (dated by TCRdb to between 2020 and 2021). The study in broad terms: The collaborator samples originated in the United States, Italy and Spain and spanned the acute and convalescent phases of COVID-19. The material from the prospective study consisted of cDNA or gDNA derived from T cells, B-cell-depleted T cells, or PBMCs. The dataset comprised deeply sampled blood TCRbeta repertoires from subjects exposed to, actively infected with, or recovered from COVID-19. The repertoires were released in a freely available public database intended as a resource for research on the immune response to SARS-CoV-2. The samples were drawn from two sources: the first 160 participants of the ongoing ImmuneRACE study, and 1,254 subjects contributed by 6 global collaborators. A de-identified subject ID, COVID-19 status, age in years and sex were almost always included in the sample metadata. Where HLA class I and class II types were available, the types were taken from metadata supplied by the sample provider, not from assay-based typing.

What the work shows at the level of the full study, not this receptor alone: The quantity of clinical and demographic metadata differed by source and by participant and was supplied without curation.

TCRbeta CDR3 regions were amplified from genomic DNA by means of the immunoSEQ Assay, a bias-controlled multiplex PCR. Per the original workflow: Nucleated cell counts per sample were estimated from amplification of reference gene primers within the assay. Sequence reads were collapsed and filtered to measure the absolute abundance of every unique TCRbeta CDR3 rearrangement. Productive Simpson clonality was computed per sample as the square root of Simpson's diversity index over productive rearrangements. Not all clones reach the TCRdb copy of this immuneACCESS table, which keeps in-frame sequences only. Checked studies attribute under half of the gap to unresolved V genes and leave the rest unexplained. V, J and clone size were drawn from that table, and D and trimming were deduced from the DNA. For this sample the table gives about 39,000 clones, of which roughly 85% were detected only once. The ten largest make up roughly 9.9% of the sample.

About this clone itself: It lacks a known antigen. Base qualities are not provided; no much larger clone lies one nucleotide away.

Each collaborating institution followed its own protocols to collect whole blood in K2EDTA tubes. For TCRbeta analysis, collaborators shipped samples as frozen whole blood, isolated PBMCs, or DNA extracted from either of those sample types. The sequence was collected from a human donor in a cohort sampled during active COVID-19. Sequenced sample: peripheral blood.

CDR3 sequence: CASMRQDNEQFF. The sequenced DNA: TGTGCCAGTATGAGACAGGACAATGAGCAGTTCTTC. This chain joins TRBV19 to TRBJ2-1; TRBD1 is a possible D gene, resting on 6 matching bases. The CDR3 measures 12 amino acids from cysteine to phenylalanine. Only the CDR3 part of the read is kept: 36 bases, read in frame from the first base. Via the germline V gene (reference sequence), CDR1 is LNHDA and CDR2 SQIVND. Deletion took 7 bases off V and 5 bases off J, with a span of 9 bases between the germline ends.